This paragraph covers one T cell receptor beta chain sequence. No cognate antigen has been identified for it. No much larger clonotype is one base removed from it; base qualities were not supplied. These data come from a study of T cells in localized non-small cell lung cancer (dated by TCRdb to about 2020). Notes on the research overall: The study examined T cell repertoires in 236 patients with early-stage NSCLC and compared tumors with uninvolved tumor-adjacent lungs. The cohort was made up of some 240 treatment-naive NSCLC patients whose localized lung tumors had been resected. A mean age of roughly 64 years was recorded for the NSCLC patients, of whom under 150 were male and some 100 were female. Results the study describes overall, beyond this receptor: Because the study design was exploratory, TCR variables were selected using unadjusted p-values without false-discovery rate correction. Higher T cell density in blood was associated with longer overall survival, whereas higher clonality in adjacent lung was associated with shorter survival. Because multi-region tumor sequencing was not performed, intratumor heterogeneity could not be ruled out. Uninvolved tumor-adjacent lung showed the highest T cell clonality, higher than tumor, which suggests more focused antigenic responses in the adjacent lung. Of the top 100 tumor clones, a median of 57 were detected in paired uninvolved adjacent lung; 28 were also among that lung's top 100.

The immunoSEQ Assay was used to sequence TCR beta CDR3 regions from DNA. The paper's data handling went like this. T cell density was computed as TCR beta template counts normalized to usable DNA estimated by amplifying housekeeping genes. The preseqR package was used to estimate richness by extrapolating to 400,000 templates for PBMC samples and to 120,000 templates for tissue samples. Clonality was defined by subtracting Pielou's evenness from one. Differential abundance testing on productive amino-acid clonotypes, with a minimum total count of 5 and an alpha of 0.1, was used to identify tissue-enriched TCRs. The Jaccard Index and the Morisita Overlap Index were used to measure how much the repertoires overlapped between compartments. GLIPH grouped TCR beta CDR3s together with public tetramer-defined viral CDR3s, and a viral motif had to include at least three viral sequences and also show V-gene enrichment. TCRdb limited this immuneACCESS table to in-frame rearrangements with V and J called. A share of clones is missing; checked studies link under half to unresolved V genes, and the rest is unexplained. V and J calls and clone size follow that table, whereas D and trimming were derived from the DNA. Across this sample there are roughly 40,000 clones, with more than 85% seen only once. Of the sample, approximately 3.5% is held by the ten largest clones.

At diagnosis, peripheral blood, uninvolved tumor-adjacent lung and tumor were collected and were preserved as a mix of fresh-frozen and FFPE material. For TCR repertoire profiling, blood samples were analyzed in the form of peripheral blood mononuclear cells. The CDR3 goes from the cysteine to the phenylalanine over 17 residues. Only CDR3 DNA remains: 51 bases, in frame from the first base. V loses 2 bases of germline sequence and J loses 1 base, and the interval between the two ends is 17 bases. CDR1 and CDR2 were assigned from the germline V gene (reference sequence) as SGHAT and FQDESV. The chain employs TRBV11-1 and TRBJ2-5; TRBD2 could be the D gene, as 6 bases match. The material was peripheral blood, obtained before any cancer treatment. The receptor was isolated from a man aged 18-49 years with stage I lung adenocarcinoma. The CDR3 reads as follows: CASSLSGGGVLQETQYF. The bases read TGTGCCAGCAGCTTAAGTGGTGGCGGGGTACTCCAAGAGACCCAGTACTTC.